This T cell receptor beta chain was identified in a study of vaccination and CD4 T cells after COVID-19. A remark on this clonotype: The antigen is not known.

Findings and limits, study-wide: There were relatively few convalescent patients studied, and there were no early post-infection timepoints.

The V gene end was trimmed by 5 bases and the J gene end by 7 bases; junction bases not matched to a gene: 9. The CDR3 is 15 residues long. Germline lookup yields CDR1 MNHEY and CDR2 SVGEGT. Time point given: late sampling 161 to 241 days after vaccination in three convalescent patients. Treatment here: roughly 10-day PBMC culture with coronavirus spike peptide pools or control peptides (ViraFEST assay). In the ViraFEST assay, peptide-pool expansion preceded TCR sequencing of expanded clonotypes. Cultured CD4+ T cell DNA underwent sequencing with the Oncomine TCR Beta short-read assay. Each CDR3 protein gets one entry after TCRdb re-called the PCR reads with MiXCR. In the table there are over 20,000 distinct CDR3 sequences, about 29% of which are singletons.

V usage is TRBV6-2 or TRBV6-3 and J usage is TRBJ2-1, with 9 bases matching TRBD2. The sequences come from CD4+ T cells from blood, cultured in vitro, collected about 7 months after SARS-CoV-2 vaccination. This TCR was recovered from a human donor who had recovered from COVID-19. This chain's CDR3 is CASSGHGTSFNEQFF. The CDR3 nucleotides are TGTGCCAGCAGTGGCCACGGGACTAGCTTTAATGAGCAGTTCTTC.